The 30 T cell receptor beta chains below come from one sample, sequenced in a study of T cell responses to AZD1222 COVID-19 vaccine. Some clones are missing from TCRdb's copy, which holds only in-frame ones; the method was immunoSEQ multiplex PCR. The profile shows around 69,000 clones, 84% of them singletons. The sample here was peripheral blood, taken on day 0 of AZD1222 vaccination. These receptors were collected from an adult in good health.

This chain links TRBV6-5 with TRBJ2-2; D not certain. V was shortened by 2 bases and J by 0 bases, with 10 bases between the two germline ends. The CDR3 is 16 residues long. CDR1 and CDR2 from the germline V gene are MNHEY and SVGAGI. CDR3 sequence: CASSYPASPNTGELFF. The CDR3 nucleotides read TGTGCCAGCAGTTACCCCGCCAGCCCGAACACCGGGGAGCTGTTTTTT.

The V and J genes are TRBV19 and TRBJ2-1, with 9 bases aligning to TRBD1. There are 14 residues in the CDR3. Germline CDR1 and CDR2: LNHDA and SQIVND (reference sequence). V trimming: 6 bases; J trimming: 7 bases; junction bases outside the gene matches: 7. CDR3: CASRRGTGLNEQFF. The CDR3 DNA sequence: TGTGCCAGTAGGCGCGGGACAGGGTTGAATGAGCAGTTCTTC.

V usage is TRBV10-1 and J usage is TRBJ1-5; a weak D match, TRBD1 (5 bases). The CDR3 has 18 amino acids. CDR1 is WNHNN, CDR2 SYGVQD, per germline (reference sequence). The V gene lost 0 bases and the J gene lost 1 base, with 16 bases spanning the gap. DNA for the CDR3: TGCGCCAGCAGTGAGTCTTGGAGGGGTATAAGCAGCAATCAGCCCCAGCATTTT. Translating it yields CASSESWRGISSNQPQHF.

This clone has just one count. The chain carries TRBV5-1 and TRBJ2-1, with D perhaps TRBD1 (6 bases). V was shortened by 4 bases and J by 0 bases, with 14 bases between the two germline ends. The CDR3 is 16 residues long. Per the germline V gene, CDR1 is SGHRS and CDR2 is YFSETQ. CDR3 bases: TGCGCCAGCAGCGCCCGCACAGGGAGCTCCTACAATGAGCAGTTCTTC. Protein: CASSARTGSSYNEQFF.

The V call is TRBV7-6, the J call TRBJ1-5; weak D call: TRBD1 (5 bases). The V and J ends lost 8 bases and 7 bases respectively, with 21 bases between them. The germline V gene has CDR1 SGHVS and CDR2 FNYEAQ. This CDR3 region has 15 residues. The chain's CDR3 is CASSLIWGLEQPQHF. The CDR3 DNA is TGTGCCAGCTCACTTATCTGGGGGTTGGAACAGCCCCAGCATTTT.

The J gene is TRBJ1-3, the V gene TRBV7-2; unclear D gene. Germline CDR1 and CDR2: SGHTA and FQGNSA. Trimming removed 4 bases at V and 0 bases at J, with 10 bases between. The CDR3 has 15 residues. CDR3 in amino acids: CASSSGPASGNTIYF. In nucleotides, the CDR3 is TGTGCCAGCAGCTCCGGTCCCGCCTCTGGAAACACCATATATTTT.

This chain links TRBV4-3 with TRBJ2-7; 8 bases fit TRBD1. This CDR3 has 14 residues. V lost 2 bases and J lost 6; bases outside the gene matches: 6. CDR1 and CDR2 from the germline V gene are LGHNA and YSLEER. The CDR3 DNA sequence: TGCGCCAGCAGCCAACAGGACAGGGAAAGCGAGCAGTACTTC. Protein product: CASSQQDRESEQYF.

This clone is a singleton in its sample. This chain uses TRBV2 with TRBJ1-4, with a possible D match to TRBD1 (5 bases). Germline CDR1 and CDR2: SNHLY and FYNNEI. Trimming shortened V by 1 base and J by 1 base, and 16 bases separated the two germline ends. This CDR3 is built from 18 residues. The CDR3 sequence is CASSEVRGPRETNEKLFF. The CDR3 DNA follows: TGTGCCAGCAGTGAAGTGAGGGGCCCCAGGGAAACTAATGAAAAACTGTTTTTT.

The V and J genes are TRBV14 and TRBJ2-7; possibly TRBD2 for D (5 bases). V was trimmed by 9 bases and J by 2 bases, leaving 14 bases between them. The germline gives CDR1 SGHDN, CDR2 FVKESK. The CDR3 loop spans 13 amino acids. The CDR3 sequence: CASRLDGAYEQYF. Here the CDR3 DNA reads TGTGCCAGTCGCCTAGACGGGGCCTACGAGCAGTACTTC.

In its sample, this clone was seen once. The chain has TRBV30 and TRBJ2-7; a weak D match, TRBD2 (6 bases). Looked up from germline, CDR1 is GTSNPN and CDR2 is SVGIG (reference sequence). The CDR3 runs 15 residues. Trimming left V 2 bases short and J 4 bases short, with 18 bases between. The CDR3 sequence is CAWSSGSTGEYEQYF. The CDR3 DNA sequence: TGTGCCTGGAGTTCCGGGTCCACGGGGGAGTACGAGCAGTACTTC.

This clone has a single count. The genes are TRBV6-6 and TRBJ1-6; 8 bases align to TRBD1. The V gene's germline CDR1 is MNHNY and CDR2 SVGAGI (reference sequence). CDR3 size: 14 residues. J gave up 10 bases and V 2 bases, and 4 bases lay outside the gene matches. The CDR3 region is CASSYRDRYSPLHF. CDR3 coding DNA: TGTGCCAGCAGTTACCGGGACAGGTACTCACCCCTCCACTTT.

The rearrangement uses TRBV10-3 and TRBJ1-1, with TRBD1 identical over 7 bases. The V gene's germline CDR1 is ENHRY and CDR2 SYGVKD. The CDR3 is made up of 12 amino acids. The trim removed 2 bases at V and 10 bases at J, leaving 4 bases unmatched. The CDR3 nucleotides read TGTGCCATCAGTGAGGAGGGGGCGCGAGCTTTCTTT. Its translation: CAISEEGARAFF.

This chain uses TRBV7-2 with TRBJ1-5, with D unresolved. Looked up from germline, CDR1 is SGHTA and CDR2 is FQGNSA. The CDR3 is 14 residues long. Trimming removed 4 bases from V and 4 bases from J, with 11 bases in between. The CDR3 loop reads CASSSSSPNQPQHF. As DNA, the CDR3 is TGTGCCAGCAGCTCCTCTAGTCCTAATCAGCCCCAGCATTTT.

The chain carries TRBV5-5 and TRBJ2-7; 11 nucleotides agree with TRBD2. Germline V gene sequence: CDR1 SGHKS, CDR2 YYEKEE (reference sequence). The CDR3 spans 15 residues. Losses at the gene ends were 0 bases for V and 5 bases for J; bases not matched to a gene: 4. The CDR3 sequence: CASSLVLAGVHEQYF. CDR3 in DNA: TGTGCCAGCAGCTTGGTACTAGCGGGGGTCCACGAGCAGTACTTC.

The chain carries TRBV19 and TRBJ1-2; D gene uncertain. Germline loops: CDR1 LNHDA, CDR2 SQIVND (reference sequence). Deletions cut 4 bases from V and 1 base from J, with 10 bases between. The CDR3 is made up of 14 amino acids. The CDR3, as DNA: TGTGCCAGTAGTAGAAGGAGGGATAACTATGGCTACACCTTC. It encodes CASSRRRDNYGYTF. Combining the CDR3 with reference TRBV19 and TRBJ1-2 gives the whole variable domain DGGITQSPKYLFRKEGQNVTLSCEQNLNHDAMYWYRQDPGQGLRLIYYSQIVNDFQKGDIAEGYSVSREKKESFPLTVTSAQKNPTAFYLCASSRRRDNYGYTFGSGTRLTVV.

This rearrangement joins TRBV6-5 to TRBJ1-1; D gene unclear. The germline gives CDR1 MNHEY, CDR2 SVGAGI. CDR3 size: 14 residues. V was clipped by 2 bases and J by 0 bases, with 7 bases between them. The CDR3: CASSYRPVNTEAFF. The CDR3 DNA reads TGTGCCAGCAGTTACCGGCCCGTGAACACTGAAGCTTTCTTT.

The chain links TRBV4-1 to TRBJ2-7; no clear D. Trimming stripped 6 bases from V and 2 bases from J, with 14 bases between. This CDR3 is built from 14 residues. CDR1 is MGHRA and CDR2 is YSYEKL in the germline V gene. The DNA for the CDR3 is TGCGCCAGCAGTCACCACACAAGCCCCTACGAGCAGTACTTC. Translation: CASSHHTSPYEQYF.

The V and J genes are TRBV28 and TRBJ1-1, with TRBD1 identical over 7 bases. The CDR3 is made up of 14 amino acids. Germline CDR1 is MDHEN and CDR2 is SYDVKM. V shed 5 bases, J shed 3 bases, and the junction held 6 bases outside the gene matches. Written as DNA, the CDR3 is TGTGCCAGCAGTCCGGGACAGATCTACACTGAAGCTTTCTTT. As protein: CASSPGQIYTEAFF.

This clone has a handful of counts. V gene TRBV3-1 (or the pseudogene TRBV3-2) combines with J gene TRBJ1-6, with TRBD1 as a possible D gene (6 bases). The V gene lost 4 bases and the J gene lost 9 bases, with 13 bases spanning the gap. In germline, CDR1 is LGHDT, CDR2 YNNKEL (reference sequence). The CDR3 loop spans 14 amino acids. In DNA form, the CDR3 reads TGTGCCAGCAGCCGAGGACAGTTCTCTTCACCCCTCCACTTT. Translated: CASSRGQFSSPLHF.

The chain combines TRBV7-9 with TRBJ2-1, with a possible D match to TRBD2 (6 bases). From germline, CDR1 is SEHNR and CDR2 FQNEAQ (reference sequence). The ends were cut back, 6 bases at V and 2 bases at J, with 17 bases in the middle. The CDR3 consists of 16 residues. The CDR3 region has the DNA TGTGCCAGCAGGCGAAGGGACTCTACTACCTACAATGAGCAGTTCTTC. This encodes CASRRRDSTTYNEQFF. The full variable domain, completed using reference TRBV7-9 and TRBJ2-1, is DTGVSQNPRHKITKRGQNVTFRCDPISEHNRLYWYRQTLGQGPEFLTYFQNEAQLEKSRLLSDRFSAERPKGSFSTLEIQRTEQGDSAMYLCASRRRDSTTYNEQFFGPGTRLTVL.

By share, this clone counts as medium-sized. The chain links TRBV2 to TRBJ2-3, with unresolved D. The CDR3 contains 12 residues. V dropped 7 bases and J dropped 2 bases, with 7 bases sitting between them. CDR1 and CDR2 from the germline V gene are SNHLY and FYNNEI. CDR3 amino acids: CASNVATDTQYF. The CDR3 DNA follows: TGTGCCAGCAATGTAGCCACAGATACGCAGTATTTT.

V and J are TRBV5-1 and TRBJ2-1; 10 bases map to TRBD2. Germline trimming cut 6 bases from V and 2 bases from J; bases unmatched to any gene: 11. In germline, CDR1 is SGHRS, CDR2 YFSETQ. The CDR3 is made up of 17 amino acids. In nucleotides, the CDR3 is TGCGCCAGCACAATTAGAAGCGGGGGGGCAACCTACAATGAGCAGTTCTTC. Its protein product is CASTIRSGGATYNEQFF.

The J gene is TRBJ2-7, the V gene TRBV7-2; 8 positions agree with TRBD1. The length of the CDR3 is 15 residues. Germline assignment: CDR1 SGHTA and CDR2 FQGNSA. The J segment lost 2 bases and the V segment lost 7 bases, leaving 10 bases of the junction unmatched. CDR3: CASTPSGTGTYEQYF. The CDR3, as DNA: TGTGCCAGCACACCATCGGGGACAGGTACCTACGAGCAGTACTTC.

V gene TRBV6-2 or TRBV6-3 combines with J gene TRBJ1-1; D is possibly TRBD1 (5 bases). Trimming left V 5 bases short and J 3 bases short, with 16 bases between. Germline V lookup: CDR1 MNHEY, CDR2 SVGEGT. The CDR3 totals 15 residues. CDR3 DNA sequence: TGTGCCAGCAGTATTCAGGGTTCTTGGGACACTGAAGCTTTCTTT. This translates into CASSIQGSWDTEAFF.

Written as DNA, the CDR3 is TGTGCCACCAGTGATCCGGGACAGGGGAACGGGGAGCTGTTTTTT. Translated, it gives CATSDPGQGNGELFF. This chain joins TRBV24-1 and TRBJ2-2; 10 bases line up with TRBD1. The CDR3 length is 15 residues. CDR1 and CDR2 from the germline V gene are KGHDR and SFDVKD. V shed 3 bases, J shed 7 bases, and the junction held 4 bases outside the gene matches.

The CDR3 DNA is TGTGCCAGCAGCCTCGGACTACACAGCTCCTACGAGCAGTACTTC. This sequence encodes CASSLGLHSSYEQYF. The V gene is TRBV6-5, the J gene TRBJ2-7; TRBD2 is a possible D gene (6 bases). The CDR3 runs to 15 residues. The V gene lost 6 bases and the J gene lost 0 bases, with 15 bases spanning the gap. Germline V gives CDR1 MNHEY, CDR2 SVGAGI.

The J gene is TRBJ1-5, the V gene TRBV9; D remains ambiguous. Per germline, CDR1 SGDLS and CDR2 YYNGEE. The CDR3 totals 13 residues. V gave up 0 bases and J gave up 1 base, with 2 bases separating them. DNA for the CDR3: TGTGCCAGCAGCGTAGGAAGCAATCAGCCCCAGCATTTT. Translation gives CASSVGSNQPQHF. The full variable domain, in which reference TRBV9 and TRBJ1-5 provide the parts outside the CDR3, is DSGVTQTPKHLITATGQRVTLRCSPRSGDLSVYWYQQSLDQGLQFLIQYYNGEERAKGNILERFSAQQFPDLHSELNLSSLELGDSALYFCASSVGSNQPQHFGDGTRLSIL.

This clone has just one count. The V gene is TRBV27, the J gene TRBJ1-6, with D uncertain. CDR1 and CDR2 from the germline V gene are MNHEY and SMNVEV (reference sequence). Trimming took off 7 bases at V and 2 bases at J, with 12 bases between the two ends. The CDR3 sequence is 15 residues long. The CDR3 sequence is CASTMTEAYNSPLHF. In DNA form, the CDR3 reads TGTGCCAGCACCATGACGGAGGCCTATAATTCACCCCTCCACTTT.

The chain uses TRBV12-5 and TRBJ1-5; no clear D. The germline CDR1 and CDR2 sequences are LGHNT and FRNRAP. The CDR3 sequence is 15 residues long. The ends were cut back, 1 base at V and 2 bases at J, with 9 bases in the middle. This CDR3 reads CASGLGVVGNQPQHF. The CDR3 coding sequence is TGTGCTAGTGGTTTGGGGGTTGTTGGCAATCAGCCCCAGCATTTT.

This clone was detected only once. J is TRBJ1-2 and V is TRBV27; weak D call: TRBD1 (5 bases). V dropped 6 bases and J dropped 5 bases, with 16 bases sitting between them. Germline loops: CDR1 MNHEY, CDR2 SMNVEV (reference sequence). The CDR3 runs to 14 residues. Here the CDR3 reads CASRGVGLGYGYTF. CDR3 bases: TGTGCCAGCAGGGGGGTAGGCCTGGGGTATGGCTACACCTTC.